The 19 T cell receptor beta chains below come from one sample, sequenced in a study of blood T cell repertoires in COVID-19. The data were produced by immunoSEQ multiplex PCR, yet TCRdb's version contains in-frame clones alone and is incomplete. The sample lists 100,000 to 150,000 clones, 74% occurring once. The sequenced sample was peripheral blood. Receptors were obtained from a man aged 60 to 75 with acute or convalescent COVID-19.

The chain is built from TRBV19 and TRBJ1-2; D might be TRBD1 (5 bases). Deletions cut 5 bases from V and 5 bases from J, with 9 bases between. The CDR3 sequence is 12 residues long. CDR1 and CDR2 from the germline V gene are LNHDA and SQIVND (reference sequence). The CDR3 region has the DNA TGTGCCAGTAGTGAGGCAGGGTATGGCTACACCTTC. Amino acids: CASSEAGYGYTF.

Note on this clone: Different DNA sequences within this sample yield the same CDR3. The CDR3 reads CASSDQGAAYGYTF. CDR3 sequence (DNA): TGTGCCAGCAGTGACCAGGGTGCTGCCTATGGCTACACCTTC. The rearrangement joins TRBV2 to TRBJ1-2, with D possibly TRBD1 on 5 matching bases. V was clipped by 3 bases and J by 4 bases, with 12 bases between them. The CDR3 totals 14 residues. From germline, CDR1 is SNHLY and CDR2 FYNNEI.

The chain has TRBV29-1 and TRBJ2-7, with TRBD1 matching over 10 bases. The V segment lost 4 bases and the J segment 1 base; nucleotides outside the gene matches: 7. Germline loops: CDR1 SQVTM, CDR2 ANQGSEA. The CDR3 sequence is 15 residues long. Written as DNA, the CDR3 is TGCAGCGTTGTCTTAGGGGACAGGGGTTCCTACGAGCAGTACTTC. It codes for CSVVLGDRGSYEQYF.

This clone was observed a few times. The V call is TRBV7-3, the J call TRBJ2-3; D gene unclear. The V and J ends lost 0 bases and 1 base respectively, with 5 bases between them. Germline CDR1 SGHTA, CDR2 FQGTGA. The CDR3 loop spans 14 amino acids. CDR3 protein: CASSLTYGTDTQYF. The CDR3, as DNA: TGTGCCAGCAGCTTAACGTATGGCACAGATACGCAGTATTTT.

The chain employs TRBV9 and TRBJ1-2; 8 bases match TRBD1. The ends lost 5 bases at V and 2 bases at J; junction bases unmatched: 2. This CDR3 is built from 13 residues. Germline lookup yields CDR1 SGDLS and CDR2 YYNGEE. CDR3 bases: TGTGCCAGCAGTGGGACAGGAAACTATGGCTACACCTTC. It encodes CASSGTGNYGYTF.

As DNA, the CDR3 is TGTGCCAGCAGCGCTACAGAGAACACCGGGGAGCTGTTTTTT. Protein sequence: CASSATENTGELFF. The chain joins TRBV7-9 to TRBJ2-2; D remains ambiguous. The CDR3 contains 14 residues. Germline CDR1 is SEHNR and CDR2 is FQNEAQ (reference sequence). V lost 5 bases to trimming and J lost 1 base, with 8 bases between them.

The chain is built from TRBV6-1 and TRBJ1-1; D call uncertain. The CDR3 length is 14 residues. V shed 2 bases and J shed 6 bases, with 13 bases lying between them. In germline, CDR1 is MNHNS, CDR2 SASEGT. The CDR3 DNA follows: TGTGCCAGCAGTGAATACGGGGTAGTTGCTGAAGCTTTCTTT. Protein sequence: CASSEYGVVAEAFF.

Only a few counts were recorded for this clone. V and J are TRBV5-1 and TRBJ2-1, with D possibly TRBD2 on 5 matching bases. Trimming removed 5 bases at V and 0 bases at J, with 15 bases between. The germline V gene has CDR1 SGHRS and CDR2 YFSETQ. There are 16 residues in the CDR3. The CDR3 DNA sequence: TGCGCCAGCAGACCCGACTACTGGAGCTCCTACAATGAGCAGTTCTTC. The encoded protein is CASRPDYWSSYNEQFF.

J is TRBJ2-1 and V is TRBV30, with TRBD2 matching over 12 bases. The CDR3 consists of 16 residues. Looked up from germline, CDR1 is GTSNPN and CDR2 is SVGIG (reference sequence). The ends lost 3 bases at V and 0 bases at J; junction bases unmatched: 3. CDR3 DNA sequence: TGTGCCTGGAGGGCGACTAGCGGGAGCTCCTACAATGAGCAGTTCTTC. It encodes CAWRATSGSSYNEQFF. Full variable domain (outside the CDR3, taken from reference TRBV30 and TRBJ2-1): SQTIHQWPATLVQPVGSPLSLECTVEGTSNPNLYWYRQAAGRGLQLLFYSVGIGQISSEVPQNLSASRPQDRQFILSSKKLLLSDSGFYLCAWRATSGSSYNEQFFGPGTRLTVL.

This chain links TRBV9 with TRBJ2-3; D uncertain. The CDR3 has 14 amino acids. CDR1 and CDR2 (germline): SGDLS, YYNGEE. Deletions cut 3 bases from V and 2 bases from J, with 10 bases between. The CDR3 nucleotides are TGTGCCAGCAGCGCACAAAGTACCACAGATACGCAGTATTTT. It yields the protein CASSAQSTTDTQYF.

This rearrangement joins TRBV6-5 to TRBJ2-6, with D possibly matching TRBD1 (5 bases). The length of the CDR3 is 14 residues. Germline-derived CDR1 and CDR2 are MNHEY and SVGAGI. The CDR3 sequence: CVVRGVSGANVLTF. The CDR3 bases are TGTGTTGTAAGGGGCGTCTCTGGGGCCAACGTCCTGACTTTC.

This clone was picked up a small number of times. The J gene is TRBJ1-1, the V gene TRBV29-1; TRBD1 matches at 9 bases. The germline gives CDR1 SQVTM, CDR2 ANQGSEA. V dropped 4 bases and J dropped 3; count of bases not matched to a gene: 3. This CDR3 comprises 13 residues. The CDR3 DNA reads as TGCAGCGTTGGGTGGACAGGGGACACTGAAGCTTTCTTT. Its protein is CSVGWTGDTEAFF.

The rearrangement joins TRBV5-1 to TRBJ1-4, with 7 bases aligning to TRBD1. Germline V CDR1 and CDR2: SGHRS, YFSETQ. The CDR3 spans 14 residues. V was clipped by 0 bases and J by 7 bases; unmatched bases: 3. This CDR3 reads CASSLEQGGEKLFF. The CDR3 nucleotides read TGCGCCAGCAGCTTGGAGCAGGGGGGTGAAAAACTGTTTTTT.

Ten or more counts support this clone. The chain couples TRBV5-1 to TRBJ1-5; D perhaps matches TRBD1 (6 bases). V lost 0 bases, J lost 6 bases, and 10 bases lay in between. Germline CDR1 SGHRS, CDR2 YFSETQ. The CDR3 contains 14 residues. The CDR3 is CASSLEGGSQPQHF. The CDR3 DNA sequence: TGCGCCAGCAGCTTGGAAGGGGGAAGTCAGCCCCAGCATTTT.

CDR3 residues: CASTPTGDFNYGYTF. CDR3 nucleotide sequence: TGTGCCAGCACCCCGACAGGGGATTTCAACTATGGCTACACCTTC. V usage is TRBV9 and J usage is TRBJ1-2; 8 nucleotides line up with TRBD1. The germline CDR1 and CDR2 sequences are SGDLS and YYNGEE. The J segment lost 2 bases and the V segment lost 6 bases, leaving 9 bases of the junction unmatched. This CDR3 is built from 15 residues.

The chain recombines TRBV5-1 with TRBJ2-2; the match to TRBD1 covers 7 bases. This CDR3 is 14 amino acids long. J gave up 4 bases and V 4 bases, and 4 bases lay outside the gene matches. The germline V gene encodes CDR1 SGHRS and CDR2 YFSETQ. The CDR3: CASSQGVSTGELFF. As DNA, the CDR3 is TGCGCCAGCAGCCAGGGGGTATCCACCGGGGAGCTGTTTTTT.

This chain connects TRBV5-1 to TRBJ1-2, with 8 bases identical to TRBD1. This CDR3 contains 15 residues. V dropped 4 bases and J dropped 4; count of bases not matched to a gene: 9. The germline gives CDR1 SGHRS, CDR2 YFSETQ. CDR3 sequence: CASSDSGGGSYGYTF. CDR3 sequence (DNA): TGCGCCAGCAGCGATTCAGGGGGCGGATCCTATGGCTACACCTTC.

The chain links TRBV29-1 to TRBJ2-3; possible D gene TRBD2, 6 bases. Trimming shortened V by 7 bases and J by 2 bases, and 7 bases separated the two germline ends. Germline V gives CDR1 SQVTM, CDR2 ANQGSEA. CDR3 size: 11 residues. CDR3 sequence (DNA): TGCAGCGGGGAGGCCACAGATACGCAGTATTTT. Translation: CSGEATDTQYF.

This clone has a single count. The chain uses TRBV24-1 and TRBJ1-2, with 7 bases fitting TRBD1. Unmatched junction bases numbered 5, after V lost 9 bases and J lost 2 bases. CDR1 and CDR2 from the germline V gene are KGHDR and SFDVKD. This CDR3 is built from 13 residues. In nucleotides, the CDR3 is TGTGCCACCCAGGACAGGAAAAACTATGGCTACACCTTC. It codes for CATQDRKNYGYTF.